This T cell receptor beta chain originates from a study of cytomegalovirus exposure and HLA in healthy donors. The PCR ran on 60 Vbeta and 13 Jbeta primers. Repertoires were generated with immunoSEQ multiplex PCR, while TCRdb's copy carries only in-frame clones and drops some. The sample shows over 200,000 clones, roughly 80% of them seen only once. The germline V gene encodes CDR1 SGHRS and CDR2 YFSETQ. This CDR3 is 17 amino acids long. Trimming left V 5 bases short and J 2 bases short, with 22 bases between. The sequence was obtained from a man aged 35 to 55 in good health and CMV-seropositive. The chain has TRBV5-1 and TRBJ2-5; D is uncertain. The sequenced sample was PBMCs. In DNA form, the CDR3 reads TGCGCCAGCAGAGTGGAGCGTTTGCTTCCCCTTCAAGAGACCCAGTACTTC. The encoded protein is CASRVERLLPLQETQYF. The full variable domain, in which reference TRBV5-1 and TRBJ2-5 provide the parts outside the CDR3, is KAGVTQTPRYLIKTRGQQVTLSCSPISGHRSVSWYQQTPGQGLQFLFEYFSETQRNKGNFPGRFSGRQFSNSRSEMNVSTLELGDSALYLCASRVERLLPLQETQYFGPGTRLLVL.